Listed below are T cell receptor beta chains from one sample, sequenced in a study of shared clonotypes between healthy human individuals. The assay was immunoSEQ multiplex PCR, and TCRdb's table has in-frame clones only and misses some. The data contain over 750,000 clones, about 97% of them singletons. Sequencing was performed on naive CD8+ T cells sorted from blood. The origin of the receptors is a man aged 25-45 years in good health. Each CDR3 is given with its conserved first and last residue.

v_gene,CDR3aa
TRBV7-6,CASSLEGAGEQYF
TRBV7-9,CASSRTGTSGPGNYNEQFF
TRBV29-1,CSVGTGNSNQPQHF
TRBV7-9,CASSPPYGESSYEQYF
TRBV7-8,CASSSRRSGGTYEQYF
TRBV5-6,CASSQGTAYGYTF
TRBV11-2,CASSLRREGNAGELFF
TRBV27,CASKEGRGMNTEAFF
TRBV5-4,CASSAGHGEKLFF
TRBV4-2,CASSQETGEGETQYF
TRBV29-1,CSVEGQGVTYEQYF
TRBV29-1,CSVVGGALVYGYTF
TRBV7-6,CASSPPPTSANDNEQFF
TRBV27,CASSLQAGDIQETQYF
TRBV5-6,CASSFKRSGARRNYGYTF
TRBV10-2,CASSPDGNQPQHF
TRBV9,CASSVGPPLDEQFF
TRBV2,CASSEGRGYEAFF
TRBV27,CASRTKSSYNEQFF
TRBV6-5,CASSLLAGDTQYF
TRBV5-4,CASSSASYEQYF
TRBV4-2,CASSHDGRGMNTEAFF
TRBV6-5,CASSHTDEQYF
TRBV7-9,CASSSASRMNTGELFF
TRBV5-1,CASSFPSAGGPNEQYF
TRBV5-1,CASSLGTGPYEQYF
TRBV7-2,CASSLHSGGDNHEQFF
TRBV28,CASSFGGMSWNTEAFF